This entry is about one TCR beta chain. Its antigen remains unidentified. The PCR had 60 Vbeta and 13 Jbeta primers. Produced via immunoSEQ multiplex PCR; TCRdb's table is partial and in-frame only. The sample includes 65,000 to 90,000 clones, 82% of them seen just once. This record belongs to a study of cytomegalovirus exposure and HLA in healthy donors. On the study more broadly: About 83 million unique TCRs from HLA-typed donors made up an early data release. Points from the study as a whole: Cytomegalovirus association was assigned to about 150 TCR beta chains.

Healthy bone marrow donors made up the donors. Each donor was nominally healthy when sampled (though unrecorded immune exposures were likely). The CDR3 extends over 16 amino acids. V was cut by 2 bases and J by 6 bases, with 15 bases left in between. The germline gives CDR1 SGHDT, CDR2 YYEEEE. Sequenced: PBMCs. This TCR came from a young man in good health and CMV-seronegative. V gene TRBV5-6 combines with J gene TRBJ1-6; D gene unclear. CDR3 amino acids: CASSFFRGMGNSPLHF. In DNA, the CDR3 is TGTGCCAGCAGCTTCTTCCGGGGAATGGGTAATTCACCCCTCCACTTT.